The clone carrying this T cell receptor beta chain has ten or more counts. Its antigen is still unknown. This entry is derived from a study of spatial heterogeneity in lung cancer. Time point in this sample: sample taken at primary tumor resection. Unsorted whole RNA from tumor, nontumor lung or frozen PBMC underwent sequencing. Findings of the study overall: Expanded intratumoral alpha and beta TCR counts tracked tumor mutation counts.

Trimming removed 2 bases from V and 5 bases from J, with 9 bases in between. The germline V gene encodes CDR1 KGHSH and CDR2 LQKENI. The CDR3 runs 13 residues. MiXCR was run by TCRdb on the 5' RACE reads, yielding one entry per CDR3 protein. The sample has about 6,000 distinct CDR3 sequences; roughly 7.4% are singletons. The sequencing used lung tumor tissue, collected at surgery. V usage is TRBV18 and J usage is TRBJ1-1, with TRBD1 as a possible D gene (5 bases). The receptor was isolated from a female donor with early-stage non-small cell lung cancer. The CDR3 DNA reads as TGTGCCAGCTCACCAGGGGGTCGAACTGAAGCTTTCTTT. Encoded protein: CASSPGGRTEAFF.